This record concerns one TCR beta chain sequence. This receptor's antigen is unknown. No quality values exist for individual bases; no much larger clone is one base distant. These data belong to a study of blood T cell repertoires in COVID-19 (dated by TCRdb to about 2020). Regarding the complete study: Collaborator samples came from the United States, Italy and Spain and covered acute and convalescent phases of COVID-19. Where HLA class I and class II types were available, the types were taken from metadata supplied by the sample provider, not from assay-based typing. Samples were obtained from the ongoing ImmuneRACE study (first 160 participants) and from 1,000 to 1,500 subjects provided by 6 global collaborators. The material from the prospective study consisted of cDNA or gDNA derived from T cells, B-cell-depleted T cells, or PBMCs. The repertoires were released in a freely available public database meant as a resource for research on the immune response to SARS-CoV-2. Nearly every sample came with metadata listing a de-identified subject ID, COVID-19 status, age in years and sex. The dataset comprised deeply sampled blood TCRbeta repertoires from subjects exposed to, actively infected with, or recovered from COVID-19. What the study reported, not specific to this receptor: The quantity of clinical and demographic metadata differed by source and by participant and was supplied without curation.

Whole blood was collected in K2EDTA tubes by collaborating institutions according to the institutions' own protocols. For TCRbeta analysis, collaborators shipped samples in one of three forms: frozen whole blood, isolated PBMCs, or DNA extracted from either of those sample types. The immunoSEQ Assay, a bias-controlled multiplex PCR, was used to amplify TCRbeta CDR3 regions from genomic DNA. Per the source publication's procedure: The number of nucleated cells in each sample was estimated by amplification of reference gene primers within the assay. To quantify the absolute abundance of each unique TCRbeta CDR3 rearrangement, sequence reads were collapsed and filtered. For each sample, productive Simpson clonality was calculated as the square root of Simpson's diversity index over productive rearrangements. TCRdb retrieved this table from immuneACCESS and kept in-frame rearrangements only. Not all clones are present; in checked studies, unresolved V genes account for under half, and no reason is known for the remainder. V, J and clone size derive from that table, while D and trimming were established from the DNA sequence. The sample profile shows 150,000 or so clones; approximately 90% of them were found once. The ten largest clones represent 10% of the sample.

The receptor was derived from a middle-aged man with acute or convalescent COVID-19. The sample taken for sequencing was peripheral blood.

This receptor carries the CDR3 CASRTSGGFDPAQYF. The nucleotide sequence is given as TGCGCCAGCAGGACTAGCGGGGGTTTCGATCCCGCGCAGTATTTT. This chain is built from TRBV5-1 and TRBJ2-3; 12 middle bases align to TRBD2. Reading the germline V gene gives CDR1 SGHRS and CDR2 YFSETQ. V is pruned by 5 bases and J by 10 bases, leaving 11 bases of the junction without a gene match. From cysteine to phenylalanine, the CDR3 is 15 amino acids long. The DNA shown is the 45-base CDR3, in frame from base 1.